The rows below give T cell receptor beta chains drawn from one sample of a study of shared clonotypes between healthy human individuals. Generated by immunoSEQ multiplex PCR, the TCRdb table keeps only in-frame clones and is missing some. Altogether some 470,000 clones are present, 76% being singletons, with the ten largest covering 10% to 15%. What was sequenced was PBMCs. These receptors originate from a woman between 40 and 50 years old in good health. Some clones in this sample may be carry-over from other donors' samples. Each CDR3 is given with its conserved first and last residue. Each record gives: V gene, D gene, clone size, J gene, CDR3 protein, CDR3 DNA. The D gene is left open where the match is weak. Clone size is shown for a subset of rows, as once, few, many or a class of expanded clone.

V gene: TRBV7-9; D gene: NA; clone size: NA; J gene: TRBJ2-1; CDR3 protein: CASSLEGGKQFF; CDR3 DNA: TGTGCCAGCAGCTTAGAAGGGGGTAAGCAGTTCTTC
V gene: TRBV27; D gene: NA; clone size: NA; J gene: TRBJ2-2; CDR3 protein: CASSQITVGTGELFF; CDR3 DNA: TGTGCCAGCAGTCAAATTACAGTGGGCACCGGGGAGCTGTTTTTT
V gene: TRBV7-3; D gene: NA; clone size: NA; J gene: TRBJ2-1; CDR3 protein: CASSSNQGNEQFF; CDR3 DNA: TGTGCCAGCAGCTCTAATCAGGGGAATGAGCAGTTCTTC
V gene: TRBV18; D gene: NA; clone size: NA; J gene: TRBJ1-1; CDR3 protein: CASSPSEGVETEAFF; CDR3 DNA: TGTGCCAGTTCGCCTTCGGAGGGGGTAGAAACTGAAGCTTTCTTT
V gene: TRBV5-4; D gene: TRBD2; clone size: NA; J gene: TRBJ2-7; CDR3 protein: CASSLGSGSYEQYF; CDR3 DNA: TGTGCCAGCAGCTTGGGTAGCGGGAGTTACGAGCAGTACTTC
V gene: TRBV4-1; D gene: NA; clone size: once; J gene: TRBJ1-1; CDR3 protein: CASSQDSRGNTEAFF; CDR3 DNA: TGCGCCAGCAGCCAAGATTCGAGGGGAAACACTGAAGCTTTCTTT
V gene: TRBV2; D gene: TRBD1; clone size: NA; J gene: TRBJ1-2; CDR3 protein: CASSTGQGDYGYTF; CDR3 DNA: TGTGCCAGCAGTACTGGACAGGGTGACTATGGCTACACCTTC
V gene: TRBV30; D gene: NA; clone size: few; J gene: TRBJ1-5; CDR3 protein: CAWSVMDTNQPQHF; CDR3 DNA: TGTGCCTGGAGTGTAATGGACACCAATCAGCCCCAGCATTTT
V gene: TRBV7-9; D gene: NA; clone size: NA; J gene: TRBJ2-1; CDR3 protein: CASSLAAQYSYNEQFF; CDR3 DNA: TGTGCCAGCAGCTTAGCGGCACAGTACTCCTACAATGAGCAGTTCTTC
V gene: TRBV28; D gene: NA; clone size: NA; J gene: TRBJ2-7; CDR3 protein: CASRSPGYEQYF; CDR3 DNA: TGTGCCAGCAGATCTCCGGGGTACGAGCAGTACTTC
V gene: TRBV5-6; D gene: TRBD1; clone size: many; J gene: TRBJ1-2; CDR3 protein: CASSLGFDRGPNYGYTF; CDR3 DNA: TGTGCCAGCAGCTTGGGATTCGACAGGGGGCCTAACTATGGCTACACTTTC
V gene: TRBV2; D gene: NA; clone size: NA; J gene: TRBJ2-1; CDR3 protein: CASSLGAPTNNEQFF; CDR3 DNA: TGTGCCAGCAGTCTTGGGGCCCCAACCAACAATGAGCAGTTCTTC
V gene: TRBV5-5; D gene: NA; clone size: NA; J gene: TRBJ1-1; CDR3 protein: CASSLIAASNTEAFF; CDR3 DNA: TGTGCCAGCAGCTTGATAGCAGCATCTAACACTGAAGCTTTCTTT
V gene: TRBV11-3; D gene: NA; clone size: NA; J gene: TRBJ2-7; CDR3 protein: CASSDKGSPSEQYF; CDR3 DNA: TGTGCCAGCAGTGACAAGGGGTCCCCCTCCGAGCAGTACTTC
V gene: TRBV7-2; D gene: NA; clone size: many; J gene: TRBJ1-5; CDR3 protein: CASSLDSGRGNQPQHF; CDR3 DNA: TGTGCCAGCAGCTTAGATTCGGGGAGAGGCAATCAGCCCCAGCATTTT
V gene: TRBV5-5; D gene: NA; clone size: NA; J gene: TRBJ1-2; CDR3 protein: CASSSGSRPSYGYTF; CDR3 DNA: TGTGCCAGCAGCTCAGGCAGCAGGCCTAGCTATGGCTACACCTTC
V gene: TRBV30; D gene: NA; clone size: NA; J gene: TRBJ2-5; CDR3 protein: CAWSSPREQYF; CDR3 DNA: TGTGCCTGGAGTTCCCCAAGGGAGCAGTACTTC
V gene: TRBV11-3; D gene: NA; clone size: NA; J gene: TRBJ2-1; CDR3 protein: CASSLGANNEQFF; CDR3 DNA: TGTGCCAGCAGCTTAGGAGCCAACAATGAGCAGTTCTTC
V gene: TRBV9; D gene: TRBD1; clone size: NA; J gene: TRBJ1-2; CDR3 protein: CASSPDRDTNYGYTF; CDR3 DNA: TGTGCCAGCAGCCCGGACAGGGATACTAACTATGGCTACACCTTC
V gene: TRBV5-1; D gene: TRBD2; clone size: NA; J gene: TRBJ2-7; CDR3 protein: CASSPKTSGSDEQYF; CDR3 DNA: TGCGCCAGCAGCCCTAAGACTAGCGGGAGCGACGAGCAGTACTTC
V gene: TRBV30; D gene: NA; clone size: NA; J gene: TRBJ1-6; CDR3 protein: CAWSVTGLDSPLHF; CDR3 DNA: TGTGCCTGGAGTGTAACAGGGTTGGATTCACCCCTCCACTTT
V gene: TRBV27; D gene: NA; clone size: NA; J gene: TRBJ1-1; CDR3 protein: CASTQNRVSTEAFF; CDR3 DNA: TGTGCCAGCACCCAGAACCGGGTCAGCACTGAAGCTTTCTTT
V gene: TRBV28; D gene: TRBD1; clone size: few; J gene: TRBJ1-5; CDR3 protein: CASSLLRTGGRRNQPQHF; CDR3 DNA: TGTGCCAGCAGTTTATTAAGGACAGGGGGAAGGCGCAATCAGCCCCAGCATTTT